The 22 T cell receptor beta chains below all came from one sample that was sequenced in a study of beta chain features in type 1 diabetes. The sequenced template was cDNA made from the entire isolated RNA. Clones were read by immunoSEQ multiplex PCR, and TCRdb kept only the in-frame ones, dropping some. The data show about 270,000 clones, 12% to 15% seen once. The specimen sequenced was naive CD4+ T cells from blood. The receptors shown here come from a woman in her forties in good health.

The chain combines TRBV5-1 with TRBJ2-5; 9 bases fit TRBD2. The V segment lost 4 bases and the J segment 5 bases; nucleotides outside the gene matches: 12. This CDR3 comprises 16 residues. Germline V gene sequence: CDR1 SGHRS, CDR2 YFSETQ. The CDR3 here is CASSVNSGGGGETQYF. The DNA for the CDR3 is TGCGCCAGCAGCGTGAATAGCGGGGGAGGAGGGGAGACCCAGTACTTC.

This clone showed up just once. The rearrangement joins TRBV6-5 to TRBJ2-3; TRBD1 matches 8 bases. The CDR3 has 15 residues. With V trimmed by 6 bases and J by 2 bases, 7 bases remained unmatched. CDR1 is MNHEY, CDR2 SVGAGI, per germline. The CDR3 nucleotides read TGTGCCAGCAGGTCCGGGACAGGATCCACAGATACGCAGTATTTT. Encoded protein: CASRSGTGSTDTQYF.

V usage is TRBV5-1 and J usage is TRBJ1-2; possible D gene TRBD1, 5 bases. Trimming removed 3 bases at V and 8 bases at J, with 14 bases between. CDR1 is SGHRS and CDR2 is YFSETQ in the germline V gene. This CDR3 region has 13 residues. This chain's CDR3 is CASSSGSGGGYTF. The DNA for the CDR3 is TGCGCCAGCAGCTCCGGATCGGGGGGAGGCTACACCTTC.

The chain links TRBV27 to TRBJ1-2; D is unclear. The CDR3 totals 13 residues. V was pared by 4 bases and J by 4 bases, with 10 bases between. The germline V gene has CDR1 MNHEY and CDR2 SMNVEV (reference sequence). The CDR3 here is CASSSPPFYGYTF. Written as DNA, the CDR3 is TGTGCCAGCAGTTCTCCCCCCTTCTATGGCTACACCTTC.

The J gene is TRBJ2-3, the V gene TRBV29-1, with 8 bases identical to TRBD1. Looked up from germline, CDR1 is SQVTM and CDR2 is ANQGSEA. The CDR3 runs to 14 residues. The V segment lost 6 bases and the J segment 3 bases; nucleotides outside the gene matches: 8. The CDR3 coding sequence is TGCAGCGTCAGGCCAGGGGGCGTAACAGATACGCAGTATTTT. It is translated as CSVRPGGVTDTQYF.

The rearrangement links TRBV6-1 to TRBJ2-6; D is possibly TRBD1 (6 bases). CDR1 is MNHNS, CDR2 SASEGT, per germline. Trimming removed 4 bases at V and 8 bases at J, with 12 bases between. CDR3 length: 14 amino acids. This chain's CDR3 is CASSVRGETNVLTF. CDR3 coding DNA: TGTGCCAGCAGTGTCAGGGGAGAGACCAACGTCCTGACTTTC.

This chain joins TRBV6-1 and TRBJ2-7, with TRBD1 as a possible D gene (6 bases). The germline V gene encodes CDR1 MNHNS and CDR2 SASEGT. The CDR3 length is 14 residues. V dropped 1 base and J dropped 6 bases, with 13 bases sitting between them. The CDR3 DNA follows: TGTGCCAGCAGTGAAGTTTATGGGGGCTTCGAGCAGTACTTC. This codes for CASSEVYGGFEQYF.

The rearrangement joins TRBV11-2 to TRBJ1-1; weak D call: TRBD1 (6 bases). The germline V gene encodes CDR1 SGHAT and CDR2 FQNNGV. The CDR3 extends over 13 amino acids. The V gene lost 6 bases and the J gene lost 3 bases, with 11 bases spanning the gap. DNA for the CDR3: TGTGCCAGCAGTCAGGGGCTGGACACTGAAGCTTTCTTT. Residues: CASSQGLDTEAFF.

This clone was recorded only once. The V gene is TRBV18, the J gene TRBJ1-6, with a possible D match to TRBD1 (5 bases). Trimming took 0 bases from V and 2 from J, leaving 11 bases between them. The CDR3 consists of 17 residues. Germline lookup yields CDR1 KGHSH and CDR2 LQKENI. The CDR3 coding sequence is TGTGCCAGCTCACCACCGGGGAGGGGAACCTATAATTCACCCCTCCACTTT. Translated, it gives CASSPPGRGTYNSPLHF. Based on the CDR3 plus reference TRBV18 and TRBJ1-6, the full variable domain is NAGVMQNPRHLVRRRGQEARLRCSPMKGHSHVYWYRQLPEEGLKFMVYLQKENIIDESGMPKERFSAEFPKEGPSILRIQQVVRGDSAAYFCASSPPGRGTYNSPLHFGNGTRLTVT.

This clone has a count of ten or more. The CDR3 loop is CASSFGDAGTGIQYF. The CDR3 DNA is TGTGCCAGCAGCTTCGGGGATGCCGGCACGGGCATTCAGTACTTC. The genes are TRBV7-9 and TRBJ2-4; the D gene is possibly TRBD2 (5 bases). This CDR3 contains 15 residues. In germline, CDR1 is SEHNR, CDR2 FQNEAQ (reference sequence). V gave up 3 bases and J gave up 9 bases, with 18 bases separating them.

The J gene is TRBJ2-7, the V gene TRBV5-6; 8 bases are a match to TRBD1. Germline V gene sequence: CDR1 SGHDT, CDR2 YYEEEE. Losses at the gene ends were 4 bases for V and 2 bases for J; bases not matched to a gene: 11. The CDR3 length is 16 residues. The CDR3 loop reads CASSRGTGHQAYEQYF. CDR3 nucleotides: TGTGCCAGCAGCCGAGGGACAGGCCATCAGGCCTACGAGCAGTACTTC.

V gene TRBV6-5 combines with J gene TRBJ2-1; 8 bases are a match to TRBD2. CDR3 length equals 15 residues. The trim removed 5 bases at V and 7 bases at J, leaving 10 bases unmatched. Germline V gene data show CDR1 as MNHEY and CDR2 as SVGAGI. CDR3 DNA sequence: TGTGCCAGCAGTAGAAGCGGGGGAGTAGGGAATGAGCAGTTCTTC. Its protein is CASSRSGGVGNEQFF.

This clone was seen a few times. The CDR3 is CASSISGAEETQYF. CDR3 nucleotide sequence: TGTGCCAGCAGCATTAGCGGGGCGGAAGAGACCCAGTACTTC. The genes are TRBV7-2 and TRBJ2-5, with 8 bases fitting TRBD2. The CDR3 runs to 14 residues. Germline V gene sequence: CDR1 SGHTA, CDR2 FQGNSA. After removal of 5 bases from V and 3 bases from J, the junction contained 5 bases not matched to a gene.

The V and J genes are TRBV25-1 and TRBJ1-2; no definite D call. CDR3 length equals 15 residues. Germline V gene lookup returns CDR1 MGHDK and CDR2 SYGVNS. Trimming shortened V by 3 bases and J by 4 bases, and 15 bases separated the two germline ends. The CDR3, as DNA: TGTGCCAGCAGTGACACCAGGTCGTTTGGCTATGGCTACACCTTC. Protein sequence: CASSDTRSFGYGYTF.

CDR3 DNA: TGTGCCAGCAGCTTAGCGGGCCCTATCGAGACCCAGTACTTC. Translated: CASSLAGPIETQYF. V and J are TRBV7-2 and TRBJ2-5; no firm D call. The CDR3 runs to 14 residues. Between the trimmed V and J ends, which lost 0 bases and 5 bases, there was a span of 10 bases. Germline V gene sequence: CDR1 SGHTA, CDR2 FQGNSA.

The chain combines TRBV6-5 with TRBJ2-3, with 8 bases that match TRBD1. The CDR3 loop spans 14 amino acids. J gave up 4 bases and V 5 bases, and 5 bases lay outside the gene matches. Germline assignment: CDR1 MNHEY and CDR2 SVGAGI. The CDR3 DNA reads TGTGCCAGCAGTGATCGGACAGGGTCAGATACGCAGTATTTT. It specifies CASSDRTGSDTQYF.

This clone turned up a few times. The chain has TRBV4-2 and TRBJ2-3; TRBD2 matches at 9 bases. From germline, CDR1 is LGHNA and CDR2 YNFKEQ. V lost 5 bases to trimming and J lost 0 bases; unmatched junction nucleotides: 9. The CDR3 is made up of 17 amino acids. CDR3 DNA sequence: TGTGCCAGCAGCTACCAGCGGGGGGACCTGAGCACAGATACGCAGTATTTT. It yields the protein CASSYQRGDLSTDTQYF.

This clone was observed a handful of times. The rearrangement joins TRBV7-2 to TRBJ1-5; D ambiguous. V shed 4 bases and J shed 0 bases, with 7 bases lying between them. Germline loops: CDR1 SGHTA, CDR2 FQGNSA. The CDR3 is made up of 14 amino acids. The chain's CDR3 is CASSSTYSNQPQHF. CDR3 coding DNA: TGTGCCAGCAGCTCGACATATAGCAATCAGCCCCAGCATTTT.

The V gene is TRBV4-1, the J gene TRBJ2-5, with 12 bases fitting TRBD2. The CDR3 is made up of 17 amino acids. Germline V CDR1 and CDR2: MGHRA, YSYEKL. V lost 0 bases, J lost 7 bases, and 9 bases stayed unmatched. CDR3 in amino acids: CASSQDYPSGGVGTQYF. In nucleotides, the CDR3 is TGCGCCAGCAGCCAAGATTATCCTAGCGGGGGGGTAGGGACCCAGTACTTC.

The CDR3 is CASSYERESYGYTF. For the CDR3, the DNA is TGTGCCAGCAGTTACGAGAGAGAATCCTATGGCTACACCTTC. The chain carries TRBV6-6 and TRBJ1-2; no clear D. V gave up 2 bases and J gave up 4 bases, with 11 bases separating them. The CDR3 spans 14 residues. Germline lookup yields CDR1 MNHNY and CDR2 SVGAGI (reference sequence).

The chain joins TRBV2 to TRBJ1-5; TRBD1 is a possible D gene (6 bases). The CDR3 runs to 13 residues. CDR1 is SNHLY, CDR2 FYNNEI, per germline. The germline V and J ends were trimmed by 5 bases and 3 bases, with 8 bases remaining between them. CDR3 region: CASSRQDNQPQHF. As DNA, the CDR3 is TGTGCCAGCAGTAGACAGGACAATCAGCCCCAGCATTTT. Supplemented by reference TRBV2 and TRBJ1-5, the full variable domain reads EPEVTQTPSHQVTQMGQEVILRCVPISNHLYFYWYRQILGQKVEFLVSFYNNEISEKSEIFDDQFSVERPDGSNFTLKIRSTKLEDSAMYFCASSRQDNQPQHFGDGTRLSIL.

This clone was seen a few times. The chain uses TRBV5-1 and TRBJ2-7, with 9 bases matching TRBD1. V lost 4 bases and J lost 4; bases outside the gene matches: 9. This CDR3 has 15 residues. The V gene's germline CDR1 is SGHRS and CDR2 YFSETQ. The CDR3 nucleotides read TGCGCCAGCAGCGCGTCCGGGACAGGGAGTTACGAGCAGTACTTC. Protein: CASSASGTGSYEQYF.